This T cell receptor beta chain was obtained from a study of tumor and adjacent non-tumor tissue in lung cancer. RNA was extracted from bulk tissue without any cell sorting. TCRbeta libraries were built with three rounds of nested PCR, modified from ARM-PCR. MiXCR was run by TCRdb on the multiplex PCR reads, yielding one entry per CDR3 protein. The table records roughly 140,000 distinct CDR3 sequences, approximately 66% of them present only once. This clonotype is classed as medium-sized. Material: lung tumor tissue. The TCR originated in a man between 60 and 70 years old with small cell lung cancer.

DNA for the CDR3: TGCAGTGCTGGTCGGACAGGTGGGGCAGATACGCAGTATTTT. This sequence encodes CSAGRTGGADTQYF. This sequence joins TRBV20-1 and TRBJ2-3; 7 bases are a match to TRBD1. Germline lookup yields CDR1 DFQATT and CDR2 SNEGSKA (reference sequence). The CDR3 covers 14 residues. The ends lost 5 bases at V and 4 bases at J; junction bases unmatched: 9.